The present T cell receptor (beta chain) was sequenced within a study of Ad26.COV2.S vaccination and SARS-CoV-2 variants. This CDR3 comprises 13 residues. V gave up 2 bases and J gave up 4 bases, with 9 bases separating them. Germline loops: CDR1 SGDLS, CDR2 YYNGEE. Treatment here: 19 received Ad26.COV2.S at low or high dose, single or two shots; about 5 received placebo; per-sample allocation not given. Collection of the samples took place on day 63 after the first injection of vaccine or placebo. Using immunoSEQ multiplex PCR, the repertoire was profiled, and TCRdb retains in-frame clones only, with some absent. The sample shows roughly 330,000 clones, roughly nine tenths of them seen only once.

V and J are TRBV9 and TRBJ1-2; tentative D call: TRBD1 (5 bases). This sequence was found in a person between 18 and 60 years old who received the Ad26.COV2.S COVID-19 vaccine or a placebo. Sequenced material: peripheral blood, taken in a trial of Ad26.COV2.S vaccine versus placebo. The CDR3: CASSVSGGYGYTF. The CDR3, as DNA: TGTGCCAGCAGCGTGTCCGGGGGCTATGGCTACACCTTC.